A selection of T cell receptor beta chains follows, all from one sample in a study of regulatory T cells in long-lasting Graves disease. TCRdb analysed the multiplex PCR reads with MiXCR anew, one entry per CDR3 protein. The table lists approximately 540,000 distinct CDR3 sequences, about 12% of them singletons. The same sample was also used in a study of T cells in Graves' hyperthyroidism and ophthalmopathy.

The sample was peripheral blood mononuclear cells (PBMCs), taken at new diagnosis, from a patient treated with antithyroid drugs. The receptors were sampled from a woman in her 30s with Graves disease. The CDR3 runs from the conserved cysteine through the conserved F or W. D genes are given only for firm matches. For some rows the clone size is stated as once, few or many, or as a class when expanded; others skip it.

J	D	V	size	CDR3	DNA
TRBJ2-7	.	TRBV3-1	few	CASSQVAYEQYF	TGTGCCAGCAGCCAAGTGGCTTACGAGCAGTACTTC
TRBJ2-2	TRBD2	TRBV30	.	CAWSKSRLAENTGELFF	TGTGCCTGGAGTAAGTCGCGACTAGCGGAGAACACCGGGGAGCTGTTTTTT
TRBJ1-5	.	TRBV27	few	CASRTQGFSNQPQHF	TGTGCCAGCAGAACCCAGGGTTTTTCGAATCAGCCCCAGCATTTT
TRBJ2-1	.	TRBV19	.	CASSTWGSSYNEQFF	TGTGCCAGTAGTACATGGGGGAGCTCCTACAATGAGCAGTTCTTC
TRBJ2-7	.	TRBV7-6	many	CASSLVNRAYEQYF	TGTGCCAGCAGCTTAGTGAACAGGGCCTACGAGCAGTACTTC
TRBJ1-3	.	TRBV18	many	CASSPYSGNTIYF	TGTGCCAGCTCACCTTACTCTGGAAACACCATATATTTT
TRBJ2-1	.	TRBV20-1	many	CSARDPRQSHEQFF	TGCAGTGCTCGAGACCCGAGACAGTCCCATGAGCAGTTCTTC
TRBJ2-1	TRBD2	TRBV4-3	few	CASSQDLGTSGSYNEQFF	TGCGCCAGCAGCCAAGACCTTGGGACTAGCGGATCCTACAATGAGCAGTTCTTC
TRBJ2-2	.	TRBV7-9	many	CASSLDNTGELFF	TGTGCCAGCAGCCTGGACAACACCGGGGAGCTGTTTTTT
TRBJ1-1	.	TRBV12-3/TRBV12-4	many	CASSFANTEAFF	TGTGCCAGCAGTTTCGCGAACACTGAAGCTTTCTTT
TRBJ2-7	TRBD2	TRBV5-1	few	CASSLGTSGSHPYEQYF	TGCGCCAGCAGCTTAGGGACTAGCGGGAGTCATCCCTACGAGCAGTACTTC
TRBJ1-1	.	TRBV4-1	.	CASSQNSMNTEAFF	TGCGCCAGCAGCCAAAACAGCATGAACACTGAAGCTTTCTTT
TRBJ1-1	.	TRBV14	many	CASRRDSTGTEAFF	TGTGCCAGCAGAAGGGACTCCACGGGCACTGAAGCTTTCTTT
TRBJ1-5	TRBD1	TRBV30	.	CAWSRDRGPQPQHF	TGTGCCTGGAGTCGGGACAGGGGGCCTCAGCCCCAGCATTTT
TRBJ2-1	TRBD2	TRBV20-1	.	CSARAAGVVDNEQFF	TGCAGTGCTAGAGCAGCGGGAGTTGTCGACAATGAGCAGTTCTTC
TRBJ2-1	.	TRBV20-1	many	CSASRLGIGGEQFF	TGCAGTGCTAGTAGGCTAGGGATTGGGGGTGAGCAGTTCTTC
TRBJ2-1	.	TRBV4-2	.	CASSQGTGDGREQFF	TGTGCCAGCAGCCAAGGGACGGGGGACGGGAGAGAGCAGTTCTTC
TRBJ2-5	TRBD2	TRBV9	few	CASTKGGPRETQYF	TGTGCCAGCACCAAGGGAGGGCCTAGGGAGACCCAGTACTTC
TRBJ2-7	TRBD2	TRBV6-1	.	CASSWAARWTSRFEQYF	TGTGCCAGCAGCTGGGCGGCGAGATGGACTAGCCGTTTCGAGCAGTACTTC
TRBJ2-5	TRBD2	TRBV2	many	CASRLAGETQYF	TGTGCCAGCAGACTAGCGGGAGAGACCCAGTACTTC
TRBJ1-2	.	TRBV18	few	CASSPSTDASYGYTF	TGTGCCAGCTCACCTTCGACGGACGCAAGCTATGGCTACACCTTC
TRBJ2-7	TRBD1	TRBV27	.	CASSLYATGYEQYF	TGTGCCAGCAGTTTATATGCGACAGGGTACGAGCAGTACTTC
TRBJ1-6	.	TRBV9	.	CASSEDRGSPLHF	TGTGCCAGCAGCGAAGATCGTGGATCACCCCTCCACTTT
TRBJ1-5	TRBD1	TRBV10-3	many	CAIGPGGSNQPQHF	TGTGCCATCGGGCCAGGGGGTAGCAATCAGCCCCAGCATTTT
TRBJ2-5	TRBD1	TRBV2	.	CASTYGQGVEETQYF	TGTGCCAGCACTTACGGACAGGGGGTTGAAGAGACCCAGTACTTC
TRBJ2-3	.	TRBV4-1	many	CASSQIGRRDTQYF	TGCGCCAGCAGCCAAATTGGGCGCCGAGATACGCAGTATTTT
TRBJ2-3	.	TRBV19	.	CASSVSGTDADTQYF	TGTGCCAGTAGTGTATCCGGGACGGACGCAGATACGCAGTATTTT
TRBJ1-6	.	TRBV30	many	CAWSVGNRANNSPLHF	TGTGCCTGGAGTGTCGGGAACAGGGCGAATAATTCACCCCTCCACTTT
TRBJ2-1	.	TRBV7-9	.	CASSSRTDGSYNEQFF	TGTGCCAGCAGCTCCCGGACGGATGGGTCCTACAATGAGCAGTTCTTC
TRBJ1-1	.	TRBV20-1	few	CNDRGGLNTEAFF	TGCAACGACCGGGGGGGGCTGAACACTGAAGCTTTCTTT
TRBJ2-3	TRBD2	TRBV24-1	many	CATSDLGRTSGRGTQYF	TGTGCCACCAGTGATTTAGGTAGGACTAGCGGGAGGGGTACGCAGTATTTT
TRBJ2-7	.	TRBV30	few	CAWDLGTGIGEQYF	TGTGCCTGGGACCTAGGGACTGGGATCGGGGAGCAGTACTTC
TRBJ2-1	.	TRBV12-3/TRBV12-4	many	CASNPDSNYDNEQFF	TGTGCCAGCAACCCCGACAGTAATTACGACAATGAGCAGTTCTTC
TRBJ1-1	.	TRBV14	many	CASSPTGRIMNTEAFF	TGTGCCAGCAGCCCCACCGGGCGAATCATGAACACTGAAGCTTTCTTT
TRBJ2-6	.	TRBV2	many	CASVGSGANVLTF	TGTGCCAGCGTAGGCTCTGGGGCCAACGTCCTGACTTTC
TRBJ1-4	.	TRBV11-3	many	CASSFGGLNEKLFF	TGTGCCAGCAGCTTTGGGGGGTTAAATGAAAAACTGTTTTTT
TRBJ1-1	.	TRBV11-2	many	CASSLIRRYEAFF	TGTGCCAGCAGCTTAATTCGCCGTTATGAAGCTTTCTTT
TRBJ2-1	TRBD2	TRBV20-1	many	CSARDSGGGYNEQFF	TGCAGTGCTAGAGATAGCGGCGGGGGGTACAATGAGCAGTTCTTC
TRBJ2-5	.	TRBV28	many	CASSLQGGVEETQYF	TGTGCCAGCAGTTTACAGGGGGGGGTTGAAGAGACCCAGTACTTC
TRBJ2-3	.	TRBV7-2	many	CASSPRYTQYF	TGTGCCAGCAGCCCACGGTATACGCAGTATTTT
TRBJ2-7	TRBD2	TRBV7-3	once	CATPRKLAGPTYEQYF	TGTGCCACCCCCAGGAAACTAGCGGGCCCGACCTACGAGCAGTACTTC
TRBJ1-3	.	TRBV18	few	CASSPLLGNSGNTIYF	TGTGCCAGCTCACCATTGTTAGGGAACTCTGGAAACACCATATATTTT
TRBJ2-1	.	TRBV9	.	CASSVEADSYNEQFF	TGTGCCAGCAGCGTAGAGGCAGACTCCTACAATGAGCAGTTCTTC
TRBJ2-1	.	TRBV11-3	few	CASSLVPLTSSYNEQFF	TGTGCCAGCAGCTTAGTCCCTTTGACAAGCTCCTACAATGAGCAGTTCTTC
TRBJ1-2	.	TRBV16	few	CASSQSPYGYTF	TGTGCCAGCAGCCAATCCCCATATGGCTACACCTTC
TRBJ2-5	TRBD1	TRBV29-1	once	CSVGGTGGGETQYF	TGCAGCGTTGGCGGGACAGGGGGCGGGGAGACCCAGTACTTC
TRBJ2-1	TRBD2	TRBV6-1	many	CASFSGTSGKGWQFF	TGTGCCAGCTTTTCGGGGACTAGCGGTAAAGGATGGCAGTTCTTC
TRBJ1-4	.	TRBV9	many	CASSVAPGFGEKLFF	TGTGCCAGCAGCGTAGCCCCCGGCTTCGGCGAAAAACTGTTTTTT
TRBJ2-1	TRBD2	TRBV19	few	CASSRGEGIHNEQFF	TGTGCCAGTTCCCGGGGGGAGGGAATACACAATGAGCAGTTCTTC
TRBJ2-6	.	TRBV10-3	many	CAISAGTGANVLTF	TGTGCCATCAGTGCCGGGACTGGGGCCAACGTCCTGACTTTC
TRBJ1-2	.	TRBV6-1	many	CAGLSGSGYTF	TGTGCCGGCTTATCCGGCAGTGGCTACACCTTC
TRBJ2-2	.	TRBV24-1	.	CATSGQGNGELFF	TGTGCCACCAGTGGTCAGGGTAACGGGGAGCTGTTTTTT
TRBJ1-2	.	TRBV18	many	CASSVSGTLNNYGYTF	TGTGCCAGCTCAGTATCCGGGACGCTGAATAACTATGGCTACACCTTC
TRBJ1-6	.	TRBV6-1	many	CASSKRGGLAQNSPLHF	TGTGCCAGCAGCAAACGTGGGGGGTTGGCCCAGAATTCACCCCTCCACTTT
TRBJ2-7	.	TRBV30	.	CAWSVPVAGFHEQYF	TGTGCCTGGAGTGTACCCGTGGCAGGGTTCCACGAGCAGTACTTC
TRBJ2-7	.	TRBV28	few	CASSSTMGPYEQYF	TGTGCCAGCAGTTCAACGATGGGACCCTACGAGCAGTACTTC
TRBJ2-7	.	TRBV18	.	CASSPTTGTYSYEQYF	TGTGCCAGCTCGCCAACTACCGGGACATACTCCTACGAGCAGTACTTC
TRBJ2-6	.	TRBV7-9	few	CASSPTYGQRYSSISGANVLTF	TGTGCCAGCAGCCCTACCTACGGACAGCGTTACTCCTCAATCTCTGGGGCCAACGTCCTGACTTTC